Listed below are T cell receptor beta chains from one sample, sequenced in a study of blood T cell repertoires in COVID-19. Some clones are missing from TCRdb's copy, which holds only in-frame ones; the method was immunoSEQ multiplex PCR. The sample contains roughly 200,000 clones, about 90% of which appear only once. Source material: peripheral blood. The source of these receptors is a man aged 45-65 years with acute or convalescent COVID-19. CDR3s include the opening cysteine and the closing phenylalanine or tryptophan. The D gene is left open where the match is weak. Clone size, where shown, is once, few, many, or a class for clones that have expanded.

D: -; J: TRBJ1-2; V: TRBV7-9; size: -; DNA: TGTGCCAGCAGCTTAAGACCCGACAGTTGGGCCCAGGACTATGGCTACACCTTC; CDR3: CASSLRPDSWAQDYGYTF
D: -; J: TRBJ1-4; V: TRBV28; size: -; DNA: TGTGCCAGCAGTTTTCCAGATAATGAAAAACTGTTTTTT; CDR3: CASSFPDNEKLFF
D: -; J: TRBJ1-2; V: TRBV19; size: -; DNA: TGTGCCAGTAGTACGTCAGGTGGCAACTTCCCGTATGGCTACACCTTC; CDR3: CASSTSGGNFPYGYTF
D: -; J: TRBJ1-2; V: TRBV28; size: few; DNA: TGTGCCAGCAGTTCCGTTAGAGGCTACACCTTC; CDR3: CASSSVRGYTF
D: -; J: TRBJ2-2; V: TRBV5-1; size: once; DNA: TGCGCCAGCAGCTCTGGGGTGGCCGGGAAGGTCACCGGGGAGCTGTTTTTT; CDR3: CASSSGVAGKVTGELFF
D: -; J: TRBJ2-7; V: TRBV5-1; size: -; DNA: TGCGCCAGCAGCTTGGTGGGGAGGACGTACTCCTACGAGCAGTACTTC; CDR3: CASSLVGRTYSYEQYF
D: -; J: TRBJ2-7; V: TRBV7-2; size: -; DNA: TGTGCCAGCAGCTCAACCGGGACTGGGCGATACGAGCAGTACTTC; CDR3: CASSSTGTGRYEQYF
D: TRBD1; J: TRBJ2-7; V: TRBV7-2; size: -; DNA: TGTGCCATTAGGACAGGGGGCACCTACGAGCAGTACTTC; CDR3: CAIRTGGTYEQYF
D: -; J: TRBJ1-5; V: TRBV19; size: -; DNA: TGTGCCAGCAGTATTCGGGGGGAGGATCAGCCCCAGCATTTT; CDR3: CASSIRGEDQPQHF
D: -; J: TRBJ1-1; V: TRBV7-3; size: -; DNA: TGTGCCAGCAGCTTACGTCCGGGGTCCACAGAAGCTTTCTTT; CDR3: CASSLRPGSTEAFF
D: -; J: TRBJ1-1; V: TRBV28; size: -; DNA: TGTGCCAGCAGTTCCTCCGGGGCCGGGAGGACTGAAGCTTTCTTT; CDR3: CASSSSGAGRTEAFF
D: TRBD1; J: TRBJ1-6; V: TRBV5-4; size: -; DNA: TGTGCCAGCAGCCAACAGGGGGCTGGTCATAATTCACCCCTCCACTTT; CDR3: CASSQQGAGHNSPLHF
D: -; J: TRBJ2-1; V: TRBV18; size: -; DNA: TGTGCCAGCTCACCAGGGGGGGCAGGGGCCAATGAGCAGTTCTTC; CDR3: CASSPGGAGANEQFF
D: TRBD1; J: TRBJ2-7; V: TRBV28; size: once; DNA: TGTGCCAGCAGTCGCCCAGGGACAGACTCCTACGAGCAGTACTTC; CDR3: CASSRPGTDSYEQYF
D: -; J: TRBJ2-1; V: TRBV7-2; size: -; DNA: TGTGCCAGCAGCCCTAGAGCCGATGAGCAGTTCTTC; CDR3: CASSPRADEQFF
D: -; J: TRBJ1-5; V: TRBV27; size: -; DNA: TGTGCCAGCAGTTTAGACAGCGGGGGCAATCAGCCCCAGCATTTT; CDR3: CASSLDSGGNQPQHF
D: TRBD2; J: TRBJ2-3; V: TRBV15; size: once; DNA: TGTGCCACCAGCAGAGAAGGGCTAGCGGGGGGCACAGATACGCAGTATTTT; CDR3: CATSREGLAGGTDTQYF
D: -; J: TRBJ2-2; V: TRBV7-8; size: -; DNA: TGTGCCAGCAGCTTACGAGCCCGGAGCCTGGGCACCGGGGAGCTGTTTTTT; CDR3: CASSLRARSLGTGELFF
D: TRBD2; J: TRBJ2-3; V: TRBV7-6; size: -; DNA: TGTGCCAGCAGCTCTCTAGCGGGGGGGGACACAGATACGCAGTATTTT; CDR3: CASSSLAGGDTDTQYF
D: TRBD2; J: TRBJ2-2; V: TRBV5-5; size: -; DNA: TGTGCCAGCAGCTTGGGGGGACTAGCGGGAGTCACCGGGGAGCTGTTTTTT; CDR3: CASSLGGLAGVTGELFF
D: TRBD1; J: TRBJ1-2; V: TRBV11-2; size: many; DNA: TGTGCCAGCAGCTTGGCCGGGACAGGGGCACTTGGCTACACCTTC; CDR3: CASSLAGTGALGYTF
D: -; J: TRBJ2-2; V: TRBV20-1; size: -; DNA: TGCAGTGCTAGTCGTAGCGCGAGCACCGGGGAGCTGTTTTTT; CDR3: CSASRSASTGELFF
D: -; J: TRBJ1-4; V: TRBV30; size: -; DNA: TGTGCCTGGAGTGTAGGGGGGGCTAATGAAAAACTGTTTTTT; CDR3: CAWSVGGANEKLFF
D: TRBD2; J: TRBJ2-2; V: TRBV7-3; size: -; DNA: TGTGCCAGCAGCTCCCTAGCGGGAGCGAACACCGGGGAGCTGTTTTTT; CDR3: CASSSLAGANTGELFF
D: -; J: TRBJ2-2; V: TRBV7-3; size: -; DNA: TGTGCCAGCAGCTTAGCCCCGGGGACGAACACCGGGGAGCTGTTTTTT; CDR3: CASSLAPGTNTGELFF
D: -; J: TRBJ2-5; V: TRBV20-1; size: -; DNA: TGCAGTGCGCGGCGTGGGGAGACCCAGTACTTC; CDR3: CSARRGETQYF
D: -; J: TRBJ2-7; V: TRBV11-2; size: -; DNA: TGTGCCAGCAGCGCGGCCGGGACACCTTACTACGAGCAGTACTTC; CDR3: CASSAAGTPYYEQYF
D: TRBD2; J: TRBJ2-1; V: TRBV30; size: -; DNA: TGTGCCTGGAGTGGTACTAGCGGGGGGAAACGCTCCTACAATGAGCAGTTCTTC; CDR3: CAWSGTSGGKRSYNEQFF
D: TRBD1; J: TRBJ2-6; V: TRBV30; size: -; DNA: TGTGCCTGGAGTGCCGGGACAGGAAAGGCCAACGTCCTGACTTTC; CDR3: CAWSAGTGKANVLTF
D: -; J: TRBJ1-4; V: TRBV5-1; size: -; DNA: TGCGCCAGCAGCTTTGCAGGCCGGGGTGAAAAACTGTTTTTT; CDR3: CASSFAGRGEKLFF
D: -; J: TRBJ2-1; V: TRBV7-3; size: -; DNA: TGTGCCAGCAGCTCCACCCCCCCGGGACTCCCTGTGGGTGATGAGCAGTTCTTC; CDR3: CASSSTPPGLPVGDEQFF
D: TRBD1; J: TRBJ2-7; V: TRBV7-9; size: -; DNA: TGTGCCAGCAGCCGGGGACAGGGATACGAGCAGTACTTC; CDR3: CASSRGQGYEQYF
D: TRBD1; J: TRBJ1-2; V: TRBV10-2; size: -; DNA: TGCGCCTGCTGTGGGCCGGGGACAGGGACCAGCTACACCTTC; CDR3: CACCGPGTGTSYTF
D: TRBD1; J: TRBJ2-1; V: TRBV7-2; size: -; DNA: TGTGCCAGCAGCGGCCGGGACAGGGTATACAATGAGCAGTTCTTC; CDR3: CASSGRDRVYNEQFF
D: TRBD1; J: TRBJ1-6; V: TRBV27; size: -; DNA: TGTGCCAGCAGTATTCAATCTTTAGGACAGGGAGGTTCACCCCTCCACTTT; CDR3: CASSIQSLGQGGSPLHF
D: -; J: TRBJ1-1; V: TRBV5-6; size: once; DNA: TGTGCCAGCAGCTTGGGTCGAGGGAACACTGAAGCTTTCTTT; CDR3: CASSLGRGNTEAFF
D: -; J: TRBJ1-1; V: TRBV7-2; size: -; DNA: TGTGCCAGCAGCTTGGGGACAACCACTGAAGCTTTCTTT; CDR3: CASSLGTTTEAFF
D: TRBD2; J: TRBJ2-3; V: TRBV3-1/TRBV3-2; size: -; DNA: TGTGCCAGCAGCCAAGGCCGCAGTTGGAGCGGGAGAGCAGATACGCAGTATTTT; CDR3: CASSQGRSWSGRADTQYF
D: -; J: TRBJ2-5; V: TRBV14; size: -; DNA: TGTGCCAGCAGCCAAGGGGGGCGCCATGAAGAGACCCAGTACTTC; CDR3: CASSQGGRHEETQYF
D: TRBD2; J: TRBJ2-7; V: TRBV27; size: -; DNA: TGTGCCAGCAGTCCGATCAGCGGGATGGGCCCCTACGAGCAGTACTTC; CDR3: CASSPISGMGPYEQYF
D: TRBD2; J: TRBJ2-5; V: TRBV24-1; size: -; DNA: TGTGCCACCAGTGATTTGTCGGGGGGGGCCGAGACCCAGTACTTC; CDR3: CATSDLSGGAETQYF
D: TRBD2; J: TRBJ2-5; V: TRBV7-2; size: once; DNA: TGTGCCAGCAGCTTACTAGCGGGAGTGGGCGAGACCCAGTACTTC; CDR3: CASSLLAGVGETQYF
D: TRBD2; J: TRBJ2-1; V: TRBV5-6; size: once; DNA: TGTGCCAGCAGCTCCCTTGGGGCCAGCGGGGAAACCTACAATGAGCAGTTCTTC; CDR3: CASSSLGASGETYNEQFF
D: -; J: TRBJ1-4; V: TRBV19; size: -; DNA: TGTGCCAGTAGTTCTGGACAGAATGAAAAACTGTTTTTT; CDR3: CASSSGQNEKLFF
D: -; J: TRBJ2-5; V: TRBV3-1/TRBV3-2; size: -; DNA: TGTGCCAGCAGCCAAGACTTAGGGGGTGGGGAGACCCAGTACTTC; CDR3: CASSQDLGGGETQYF
D: TRBD2; J: TRBJ2-7; V: TRBV7-8; size: many; DNA: TGTGCCAGCAGCACCTGGACTAGCTCCTACGAGCAGTACTTC; CDR3: CASSTWTSSYEQYF
D: -; J: TRBJ2-5; V: TRBV28; size: -; DNA: TGTGCCAGCAGTTTAAAGGGGGGGCTAGCGGCCCAAGAGACCCAGTACTTC; CDR3: CASSLKGGLAAQETQYF
D: -; J: TRBJ1-1; V: TRBV5-6; size: -; DNA: TGTGCCAGCAGCTTGGTCAGGGGCGAAGCTTTCTTT; CDR3: CASSLVRGEAFF
D: -; J: TRBJ1-4; V: TRBV6-6; size: -; DNA: TGTGCCAGCAGTCTTCTAGCTTCTGATGAAAAACTGTTTTTT; CDR3: CASSLLASDEKLFF
D: -; J: TRBJ1-1; V: TRBV10-1; size: -; DNA: TGCGCCAGCAGGCGGGGTTGGAACACTGAAGCTTTCTTT; CDR3: CASRRGWNTEAFF
D: TRBD2; J: TRBJ2-1; V: TRBV27; size: -; DNA: TGTGCCAGCAGTAGCGGGAGCGAATACAATGAGCAGTTCTTC; CDR3: CASSSGSEYNEQFF
D: TRBD1; J: TRBJ2-5; V: TRBV15; size: -; DNA: TGTGCCACCAGCACTAGACAGGGGGGAGAGACCCAGTACTTC; CDR3: CATSTRQGGETQYF
D: -; J: TRBJ1-1; V: TRBV5-6; size: -; DNA: TGTGCCAGCAGCTTGTCGGGAGGACGGGCAGCTTTCTTT; CDR3: CASSLSGGRAAFF